The source of this T cell receptor beta chain is a study of blood T cell repertoires in COVID-19. The wider study: Whether acute or convalescent, the COVID-19 samples came from the United States, Italy and Spain. Nucleic acid was either cDNA or gDNA, and it came from T cells, B-cell-depleted T cells, or PBMCs.

Methods used by the authors: Estimation of nucleated cell counts was performed using reference gene primer amplification. Clones were sequenced by immunoSEQ multiplex PCR, and TCRdb holds only the in-frame ones, with some missing. For V, J and clone size, that table is used; D and trimming come from the DNA. The data contain around 200,000 clones, roughly nine tenths of them seen just once; the ten biggest clones take up roughly 7%. The CDR3 extends over 14 amino acids. CDR1 is MNHNY and CDR2 is SVGAGI in the germline V gene (reference sequence). J gave up 4 bases and V 5 bases, and 5 bases lay outside the gene matches.

Specimen: peripheral blood. The receptor was derived from a woman aged 80 or older in a cohort sampled during active or convalescent COVID-19. This rearrangement joins TRBV6-6 to TRBJ1-2; 9 nucleotides align to TRBD1. This CDR3 is CASSPSDRGYGYTF. The CDR3 nucleotides are TGTGCCAGCAGTCCCTCGGACAGGGGCTATGGCTACACCTTC.